This TCR beta chain was captured in a study of cytomegalovirus exposure and HLA in healthy donors. The study, taken as a whole, reports: The productive fraction for most TCR beta V segments was about 87% or about 30% in an earlier analysis.

The CDR3 is made up of 15 amino acids. After removal of 7 bases from V and 8 bases from J, the junction contained 16 bases not matched to a gene. Germline-derived CDR1 and CDR2 are LNHDA and SQIVND (reference sequence). This clone was picked up a small number of times. The antigen is undetermined. This cohort consisted of healthy bone marrow donors. When sampled, the donors appeared nominally healthy, though they likely had unrecorded immune exposures. A multiplex PCR was run with 60 Vbeta primers and 13 Jbeta primers. Sequencing used immunoSEQ multiplex PCR; TCRdb keeps in-frame clones, though not all of them. The table includes about 90,000 clones, about 72% detected once.

The chain links TRBV19 to TRBJ1-2, with 7 bases that match TRBD1. The TCR comes from a man younger than 45 in good health and CMV-seronegative. The sample was PBMCs. The CDR3 sequence: CASTPPDRSGGGYTF. The CDR3 nucleotides read TGTGCCAGTACTCCCCCGGACAGGTCGGGGGGGGGCTACACCTTC.